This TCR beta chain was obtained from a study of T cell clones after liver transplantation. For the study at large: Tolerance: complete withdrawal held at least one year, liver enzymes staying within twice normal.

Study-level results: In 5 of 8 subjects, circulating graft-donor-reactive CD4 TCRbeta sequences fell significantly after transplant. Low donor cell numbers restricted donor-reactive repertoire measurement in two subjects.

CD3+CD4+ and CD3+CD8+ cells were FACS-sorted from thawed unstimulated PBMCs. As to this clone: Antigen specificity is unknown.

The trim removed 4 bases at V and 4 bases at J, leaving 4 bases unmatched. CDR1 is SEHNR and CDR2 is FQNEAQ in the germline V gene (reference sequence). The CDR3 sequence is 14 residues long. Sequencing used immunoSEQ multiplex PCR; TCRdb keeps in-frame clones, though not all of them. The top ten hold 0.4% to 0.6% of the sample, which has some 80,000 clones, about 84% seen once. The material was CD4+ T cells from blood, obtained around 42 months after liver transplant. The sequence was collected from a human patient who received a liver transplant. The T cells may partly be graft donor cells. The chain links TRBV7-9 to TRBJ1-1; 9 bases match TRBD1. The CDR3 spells CASSSTTGGTEAFF. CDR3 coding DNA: TGTGCCAGCAGCTCGACGACAGGGGGCACTGAAGCTTTCTTT.